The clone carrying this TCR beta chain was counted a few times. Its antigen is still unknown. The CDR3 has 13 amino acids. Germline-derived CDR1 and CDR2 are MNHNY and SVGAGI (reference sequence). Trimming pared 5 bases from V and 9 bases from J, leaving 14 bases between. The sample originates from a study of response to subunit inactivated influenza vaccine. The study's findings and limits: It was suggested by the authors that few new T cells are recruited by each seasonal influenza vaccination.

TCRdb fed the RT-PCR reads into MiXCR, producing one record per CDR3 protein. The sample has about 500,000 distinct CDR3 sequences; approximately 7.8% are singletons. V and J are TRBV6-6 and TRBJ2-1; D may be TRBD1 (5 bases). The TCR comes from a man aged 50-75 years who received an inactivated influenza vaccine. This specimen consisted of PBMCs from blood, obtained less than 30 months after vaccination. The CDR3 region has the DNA TGTGCCAGCAGTGCTCCAGGGTGGGGTGAGCAGTTCTTC. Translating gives CASSAPGWGEQFF.